This T cell receptor (beta chain) originates from a study of cytomegalovirus exposure and HLA in healthy donors. The V and J ends lost 5 bases and 3 bases respectively, with 13 bases between them. Germline CDR1 is MNHEY and CDR2 is SVGAGI. The CDR3 totals 14 residues. PCR used 60 Vbeta primers and 13 Jbeta primers. The table came from immunoSEQ multiplex PCR; TCRdb's copy has only in-frame clones and leaves some out. The sample records 95,000 to 150,000 clones, about 10% being singletons. This clone was counted only a few times. The chain links TRBV6-5 to TRBJ1-1; no clear D gene. Sequences were obtained from PBMCs. The receptor's source is a woman aged 18-35 years in good health and CMV-seropositive. CDR3 loop: CASSTTPSDTEAFF. DNA for the CDR3: TGTGCCAGCAGTACAACCCCGAGCGACACTGAAGCTTTCTTT.